This T cell receptor (beta chain) derives from a study of beta chain features in type 1 diabetes. Every isolated RNA sample was fully reverse transcribed, so sequencing captured expressed TCRB transcripts. Using immunoSEQ multiplex PCR, the repertoire was profiled, and TCRdb retains in-frame clones only, with some absent. Of a few hundred thousand clones in the sample, 30% were seen once. The CDR3 covers 14 residues. Losses at the gene ends were 0 bases for V and 7 bases for J; bases not matched to a gene: 2. Germline values: CDR1 MGHDK, CDR2 SYGVNS. Central memory, naive, regulatory and stem cell-like memory CD4+ cells were sorted by CD45RO/CCR7/CD25/CD127/CD95/CD27.

V is TRBV25-1 and J is TRBJ2-1; 8 bases align to TRBD2. What was sequenced was naive CD4+ T cells from blood. The receptor was isolated from a man younger than 35 in good health. The CDR3 nucleotides are TGTGCCAGCAGTGAATACGGGAGGGCGAATGAGCAGTTCTTC. The encoded protein is CASSEYGRANEQFF.